The subject of this entry is one T cell receptor (beta chain). Germline CDR1 and CDR2: SGDLS and YYNGEE. V lost 3 bases, J lost 2 bases, and 10 bases lay in between. This CDR3 spans 14 amino acids. The data originate from a study of shared clonotypes between healthy human individuals. TCRdb keeps only in-frame clones here, not all; method: immunoSEQ multiplex PCR. In the table there are 2 million to 2.5 million clones, 93% of which are singletons. This chain links TRBV9 with TRBJ2-3; no clear D gene. The sequenced sample consisted of naive CD4+ T cells from PBMCs. The subset is: CD45RA+ positively selected. The receptor comes from a man younger than 30 in good health. Some clones in this sample may be carry-over from other donors' samples. DNA for the CDR3: TGTGCCAGCAGCGGGCAATCCCACACAGATACGCAGTATTTT. Translated, it gives CASSGQSHTDTQYF.